Presented here are 3 T cell receptor beta chains from one specimen sequenced in a study of blood T cells in healthy people across ages. Then a second PCR, running roughly 7 to 11 cycles, was carried out with a sample-barcoded 5' primer and a J-beta primer mix. Using its own MiXCR run on the 5' RACE reads, TCRdb lists one record per CDR3 protein. There are over 600,000 distinct CDR3 sequences in the sample; approximately 60% occur only once, and more than 25% lies in the top ten. The specimen sequenced was blood. Receptors were obtained from a middle-aged man in good health.

This chain uses TRBV4-2 with TRBJ2-3; D is undetermined. This CDR3 comprises 16 residues. Germline loops: CDR1 LGHNA, CDR2 YNFKEQ. The germline V and J ends were trimmed by 0 bases and 1 base, with 11 bases remaining between them. The CDR3 spells CASSQESRPRTDTQYF. CDR3 DNA sequence: TGTGCCAGCAGCCAAGAATCGCGACCACGCACAGATACGCAGTATTTT.

This clonotype was seen only once. A junction boundary mismatches the germline segment, possibly from a read error. The CDR3 bases are TGTGCCTGCAGATTTGGGCTGGACAAGAACACTGAAGCTTTCTTT. It is translated as CACRFGLDKNTEAFF. The chain joins TRBV7-9 to TRBJ1-1, with TRBD1 as a possible D gene (5 bases). CDR1 SEHNR and CDR2 FQNEAQ come from the germline V gene (reference sequence). This CDR3 has 15 residues.

As for this clonotype: The conserved phenylalanine or tryptophan is not found at the CDR3 terminus, so this likely reflects a read error. The chain employs TRBV2 and TRBJ2-4; a weak D match, TRBD2 (5 bases). Germline V gene sequence: CDR1 SNHLY, CDR2 FYNNEI. This CDR3 contains 14 residues. Trimming pared 10 bases from V and 0 bases from J, leaving 13 bases between. The chain's CDR3 is CATSTRGAKNIQYV. The CDR3 nucleotides read TGTGCCACCTCGACCCGGGGAGCCAAAAACATTCAGTACGTC.